This entry features one T cell receptor beta chain sequence. Its antigen remains unknown. This entry is derived from a study of cytomegalovirus exposure and HLA in healthy donors. This PCR relied on a set of 60 Vbeta primers and 13 Jbeta primers. Data came from immunoSEQ multiplex PCR; TCRdb stores just in-frame clones and leaves some out. The sample lists tens of thousands of clones; 70% to 80% were seen once. Germline-derived CDR1 and CDR2 are LGHNA and YSLEER. The CDR3 length is 12 residues. V was pared by 3 bases and J by 9 bases, with 2 bases of the junction left unmatched. Study-level points and caveats: Researchers reported in a later analysis that a missense DCLRE1C variant was tied to TCR beta V- and J-gene trimming.

The chain recombines TRBV4-3 with TRBJ2-1; TRBD1 agrees at 7 bases. Sequencing used PBMCs. The sequence came from a woman aged 45-65 years in good health and CMV-seropositive. The CDR3, as DNA: TGCGCCAGCAGCCATTGGACAGGTGAGCAGTTCTTC. It is translated as CASSHWTGEQFF.